This section outlines one T cell receptor beta chain sequence together with its context. This sample is part of a study of cytomegalovirus exposure and HLA in healthy donors. The CDR3 runs to 15 residues. Trimming stripped 2 bases from V and 4 bases from J, with 11 bases between. Germline lookup yields CDR1 SGHTA and CDR2 FQGTGA. The PCR had 60 Vbeta and 13 Jbeta primers. TCRdb's table, derived via immunoSEQ multiplex PCR, lists solely in-frame clones and lacks some. The sample has roughly 120,000 clones; approximately 68% are singletons. The chain is built from TRBV7-3 and TRBJ2-2; the D gene is possibly TRBD2 (6 bases). Sequencing was carried out using PBMCs. The origin of this receptor is a man between 25 and 39 years old in good health and CMV-seropositive. The chain's CDR3 is CASSLPGAGTGELFF. The CDR3 DNA sequence: TGTGCCAGCAGCTTACCGGGAGCGGGCACCGGGGAGCTGTTTTTT.